Below, one TCR beta chain is given with its context. Germline assignment: CDR1 SGHTS and CDR2 YDEGEE. V lost 4 bases to trimming and J lost 1 base, with 18 bases between them. The CDR3 spans 18 residues. Under the authors' procedure: Amplification with reference gene primers provided the estimates of nucleated cell counts. TCRdb's copy holds only in-frame clones and misses some; the assay was immunoSEQ multiplex PCR. Clone size and the V and J calls come from that table; the DNA yielded D and trimming. The table includes 220,000 or so clones, 75% to 90% detected once. This entry belongs to a study of blood T cell repertoires in COVID-19. Study background: Acute-phase and convalescent COVID-19 samples originated in the United States, Italy and Spain.

Participants, roughly 18 to 90 years old, spanned 25 or so US areas. Exposed volunteers were people who met a COVID-19 case within 2 weeks before study entry. The sequence came from a man in his fifties who had been exposed to COVID-19. This chain uses TRBV5-8 with TRBJ1-6; a possible D gene is TRBD1 (6 bases). The sequenced sample consisted of PBMCs or T cells enriched from blood (not recorded which). In DNA form, the CDR3 reads TGTGCCAGCAGCCGCTTCAATTACAGGGTTTCCTATAATTCACCCCTCCACTTT. It yields the protein CASSRFNYRVSYNSPLHF.